The clone carrying this T cell receptor (beta chain) was counted a few times. Antigen specificity is unknown. The PCR was carried out with 60 Vbeta primers and 13 Jbeta primers. Only in-frame clones appear in the TCRdb table, and some are missing; sequencing was by immunoSEQ multiplex PCR. This table has 200,000 or so clones, 82% appearing once. This CDR3 has 14 residues. The germline V and J ends were trimmed by 3 bases and 6 bases, with 12 bases remaining between them. CDR1 and CDR2 (germline): MGHDK, SYGVNS. This record comes from a study of cytomegalovirus exposure and HLA in healthy donors. Turning to the study itself: Roughly 85 million unique TCRs from HLA-typed donors made up an early data release. Study-level findings and limits: Later analysis placed DRB1 highest and HLA-C lowest in TCR association rates, which differed by HLA locus.

Healthy people donating bone marrow made up the donors. The chain has TRBV25-1 and TRBJ2-4; perhaps TRBD2 as D (6 bases). The clonotype comes from a boy younger than 10 in good health and CMV-seronegative. The sample comprised PBMCs. Here the CDR3 DNA reads TGTGCCAGCAGTGACACCCCCGGGGGAAACATTCAGTACTTC. It specifies CASSDTPGGNIQYF. Together with reference TRBV25-1 and TRBJ2-4, the CDR3 gives the full variable domain: EADIYQTPRYLVIGTGKKITLECSQTMGHDKMYWYQQDPGMELHLIHYSYGVNSTEKGDLSSESTVSRIRTEHFPLTLESARPSHTSQYLCASSDTPGGNIQYFGAGTRLSVL.